One TCR beta chain is described in this entry. This clone was seen more than once but under ten times. Its antigen remains unidentified. Per-nucleotide qualities are absent, and no much larger clonotype sits a single base away. PBMCs were isolated by density centrifugation and stained for CD3, CD4 and CD8, and CD4+ and CD8+ T cells were sorted on a FACSAria. Scalp biopsies and blood samples were provided by unaffected controls. Libraries were prepared through the immunoSEQ multiplex PCR assay. To provide template for TCR sequencing, every sample had RNA extracted and reverse transcribed into cDNA. First-strand cDNA was synthesized using SuperScript III with a 2:1 mix of oligo-dT and random hexamers. Amplification bias was assessed with a synthetic immune receptor repertoire, and residual bias was removed computationally. Per the authors' processing: After raw reads were preprocessed to remove errors, the CDR3 was defined following IMGT conventions as running from the conserved cysteine to phenylalanine. Clonality was calculated as 1 minus Shannon entropy normalized by log2 of the number of productive unique TCRs. Whether each scalp clone was CD4 or CD8 was inferred by checking scalp TCRbeta sequences against the CD4 and CD8 repertoires from sorted blood. The clones in this table, taken by TCRdb from immuneACCESS, are in-frame only. Not every clone is retained; where verified, under half of the shortfall comes from an unresolved V gene, and the cause of the rest is unknown. Clone size and the V and J calls come from that table; the DNA yielded D and trimming. This sample gives about 140,000 clones in total; 62% of them show up just once. The ten biggest clones cover 35% to 40% of the sample.

As encoded in the germline V gene, CDR1 is SGHDT while CDR2 is YYEEEE. The cysteine opens and the phenylalanine closes a CDR3 of 13 amino acids. The retained sequence is limited to the CDR3, 39 bases, with the frame set at the first base. Relative to germline, V is 4 bases shorter and J is 5 bases shorter, with 9 bases between their ends. The data belong to a study of CD8+ T cells in alopecia areata listed by TCRdb under 2018. Concerning the study at large: In both human patients and the C3H/HeJ mouse model, the study applied high-throughput TCRbeta sequencing to look at T cell clonal expansion in alopecia areata. Clonality in the scalp was compared among normal scalp (n=4), patchy alopecia areata scalp (n=8), and alopecia totalis/universalis scalp (n=8). RNA was extracted with the PAXgene miRNA kit for fixed scalp, the miRNeasy kit for PBMCs, and the RNeasy kit for mouse skin. Scalp tissue and sorted CD4+ and CD8+ peripheral blood T cells from patchy and totalis/universalis alopecia areata patients and from healthy controls were covered by human TCRbeta sequencing. immunoSEQ multiplex PCR using 35 Vbeta forward primers and 13 Jbeta reverse primers was used to amplify TCRbeta CDR3 regions. Study-level results and caveats: TCR sequences shared between patients were less clear than in mice, possibly partly because of HLA diversity in the patient population. Resident alphabeta T cells in normal human skin are also sequenced, complicating scalp TCR repertoire analysis, unlike mouse skin dominated by gammadelta T cells. Higher clonality and more expanded CD8+ clones were observed in lesional scalp than in normal scalp, particularly in alopecia totalis/universalis, a finding suggestive of antigenic drive.

The sequencing sample was made of CD8+ T cells sorted from blood. This TCR was recovered from a human donor in good health. The receptor chain draws on TRBV5-6 and TRBJ2-2, with TRBD2 as a weak D call on 5 bases. The nucleotide sequence is given as TGTGCCAGCAGCCGCGGGTATACCGGGGAGCTGTTTTTT. It codes for CASSRGYTGELFF.